This T cell receptor beta chain appears in the sequencing data of a study of control samples from healthy donors and cancer patients. The method was immunoSEQ multiplex PCR; TCRdb's version includes in-frame clones alone and lacks a portion of them. The sample contains about 120,000 clones, approximately 89% of which appear only once. Germline trimming cut 3 bases from V and 5 bases from J; bases unmatched to any gene: 4. In germline, CDR1 is SQVTM, CDR2 ANQGSEA. The CDR3 totals 13 residues. This clone appeared a few times. V and J are TRBV29-1 and TRBJ1-2, with 9 bases identical to TRBD1. Sample: blood. The receptor's source is a man aged 35 to 55 in good health. In DNA, the CDR3 is TGCAGCGTTGATGTGGGACAGGGTTATGGCTACACCTTC. Amino acid sequence: CSVDVGQGYGYTF.